The source of this TCR beta chain is a study of blood T cells in healthy people across ages. A second about 6 to 12 cycle PCR used barcoded and J-beta primers. In TCRdb, the 5' RACE reads were re-called with MiXCR into one record per CDR3 protein. The repertoire has 700,000 to 850,000 distinct CDR3 sequences, around 36% of them found once; the top ten carry about an eighth. There are many counts of this clonotype. Germline assignment: CDR1 DFQATT and CDR2 SNEGSKA (reference sequence). CDR3 length equals 12 residues. Germline trimming cut 0 bases from V and 7 bases from J; bases unmatched to any gene: 0.

Specimen: blood. The rearrangement joins TRBV20-1 to TRBJ2-4, with 7 positions matching TRBD2. The origin of this receptor is a man younger than 35 in good health. In nucleotides, the CDR3 is TGCAGTGCTAGAGAACTAGCGAACATTCAGTACTTC. This encodes CSARELANIQYF.